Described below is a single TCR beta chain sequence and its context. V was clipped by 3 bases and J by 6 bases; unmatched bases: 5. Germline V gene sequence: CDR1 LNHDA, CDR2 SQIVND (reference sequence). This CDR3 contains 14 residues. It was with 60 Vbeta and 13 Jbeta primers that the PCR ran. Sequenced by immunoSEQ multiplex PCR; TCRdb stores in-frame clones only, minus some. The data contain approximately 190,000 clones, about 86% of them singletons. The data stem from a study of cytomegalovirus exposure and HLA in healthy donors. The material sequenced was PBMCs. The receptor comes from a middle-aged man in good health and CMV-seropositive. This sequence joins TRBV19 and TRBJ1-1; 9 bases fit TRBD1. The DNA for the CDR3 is TGTGCCAGTAGTATCGGACAGGGGTTCTCTGAAGCTTTCTTT. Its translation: CASSIGQGFSEAFF.